The T cell receptor (beta chain) described here comes from a study of blood T cell repertoires in COVID-19. The overall study: Sample material is recorded as cDNA or gDNA derived from T cells, B-cell-depleted T cells, or PBMCs.

In the source study's methods: Reference gene primer amplification in the assay estimated nucleated cell counts. The repertoire was sequenced with immunoSEQ multiplex PCR; TCRdb's copy has only in-frame clones and lacks some. The V and J calls and clone size were taken over from that table, and D and trimming were inferred from the DNA. The table has some 320,000 clones, 75% to 90% seen once. Participants reported their clinical history, and cohort assignment relied on those reports. The V and J ends lost 0 bases and 2 bases respectively, with 11 bases between them. The germline V gene encodes CDR1 SGDLS and CDR2 YYNGEE. This CDR3 is 15 amino acids long.

J is TRBJ1-1 and V is TRBV9, with D possibly matching TRBD1 (5 bases). The sequenced material came from PBMCs or T cells enriched from blood (not recorded which). The sequence was collected from a woman in her twenties or thirties who had been exposed to COVID-19. CDR3: CASSVGFGGNTEAFF. In DNA, the CDR3 is TGTGCCAGCAGCGTAGGTTTCGGGGGTAACACTGAAGCTTTCTTT.